The text below deals with one T cell receptor (beta chain). No antigen is known for it. CDR3 size: 13 residues. Unmatched junction bases numbered 2, after V lost 2 bases and J lost 8 bases. Germline V gives CDR1 MDHEN, CDR2 SYDVKM. These data are taken from a study of cytomegalovirus exposure and HLA in healthy donors. Study in general: Around 87 million unique TCRs, all from HLA-typed donors, were included in an early release of the data.

Whole-study results and caveats: No immune exposure information besides CMV serostatus was available.

The PCR made use of 60 Vbeta and 13 Jbeta primers. TCRdb keeps only in-frame clones here, not all; method: immunoSEQ multiplex PCR. The sample gives 140,000 or so clones, more than 80% of which show up once; more than 3.5% is in the top ten. This TCR was recovered from a woman between 35 and 50 years old in good health and CMV-seropositive. Sequenced: PBMCs. The chain links TRBV28 to TRBJ1-3; TRBD1 matches at 8 bases. The chain's CDR3 is CASSLRTGYTIYF. DNA for the CDR3: TGTGCCAGCAGTTTACGGACAGGGTACACCATATATTTT.